What follows are 21 T cell receptor beta chains derived from one specimen sequenced in a study of T cells in women clearing cervical HPV infection. The table came from immunoSEQ multiplex PCR; TCRdb's copy has only in-frame clones and leaves some out. The table for this sample gives around 30,000 clones. Sequencing was performed on blood buffy coat. These receptors came from a woman aged 18-69 years with a cervical HPV16 infection that either progressed to CIN3+ or cleared (not recorded which).

This clone is labeled medium-sized based on frequency. The CDR3 end is not reached by the read, which stops 3 residues before it; the germline J gene fills it in. The chain recombines TRBV14 with TRBJ2-5; D is undetermined. Trimming removed 2 bases from V and 5 bases from J, with 15 bases in between. The germline CDR1 and CDR2 sequences are SGHDN and FVKESK. The CDR3 covers 15 residues. CDR3 region: CASSQIGPLGETQYF. Incomplete CDR3 DNA: TGTGCCAGCAGCCAAATCGGTCCCCTCGGGGAGACC. Variable domain in full (rest from reference TRBV14 and TRBJ2-5): EAGVTQFPSHSVIEKGQTVTLRCDPISGHDNLYWYRRVMGKEIKFLLHFVKESKQDESGMPNNRFLAERTGGTYSTLKVQPAELEDSGVYFCASSQIGPLGETQYFGPGTRLLVL.

For this clone: The read stops 3 residues short of the end of the CDR3; the missing end is completed from the germline J gene. The V call is TRBV10-3, the J call TRBJ1-1, with 7 positions matching TRBD1. V lost 7 bases to trimming and J lost 4 bases; unmatched junction nucleotides: 6. Per the germline V gene, CDR1 is ENHRY and CDR2 is SYGVKD. The CDR3 extends over 13 amino acids. CDR3 loop: CAINPGGGTEAFF. Partial CDR3 DNA: TGTGCCATCAATCCAGGGGGAGGCACTGAA.

The sequenced CDR3 bases are TGTGCCAGCAGCGGCCCAGGGACAGTCTCCTACGAG. Its translation: CASSGPGTVSYE. In full, the CDR3 is CASSGPGTVSYEQYF. V and J are TRBV5-6 and TRBJ2-7; 7 bases align to TRBD1. Read data end 3 residues before the CDR3 end; the end is taken from the germline J gene. Trimming took 4 bases from V and 0 from J; bases not matched to a gene: 7. Germline V gene data show CDR1 as SGHDT and CDR2 as YYEEEE. CDR3 length: 15 residues.

CDR3 DNA (partial): TGCAGCGCTACCGGGACAGGCAGCTATGGC. Its translation: CSATGTGSYG. The entire CDR3 reads CSATGTGSYGYTF. This chain connects TRBV29-1 to TRBJ1-2, with 8 bases aligning to TRBD1. The CDR3 extends 3 residues past the end of the read, so its final part is completed from the germline J gene. The CDR3 runs 13 residues. V lost 7 bases, J lost 4 bases, and 8 bases stayed unmatched. Germline V gene data show CDR1 as SQVTM and CDR2 as ANQGSEA.

Notes on this clone: Coverage ceases 3 residues before the CDR3 finishes, and the germline J gene fills in the end. The chain carries TRBV19 and TRBJ1-2; no clear D gene. The CDR3 is 13 residues long. Germline values: CDR1 LNHDA, CDR2 SQIVND (reference sequence). The sequenced CDR3 bases are TGTGCCAGTAGGGTCGGACTCACAGATACC. Protein sequence: CASRVGLTDT. From start to end, the CDR3 is CASRVGLTDTYTF.

In regard to this clone: The CDR3 goes on 3 residues after the read ends, and that part is filled in from the germline J gene. V is TRBV11-2 and J is TRBJ2-1; possible D gene TRBD2, 5 bases. The CDR3 is 13 amino acids. V lost 1 base, J lost 9 bases, and 10 bases lay in between. CDR1 is SGHAT and CDR2 is FQNNGV in the germline V gene. The sequenced CDR3 bases are TGTGCCAGCAGCTTAGCCGGGGTGGGTGAG. Amino acid sequence: CASSLAGVGE. The full CDR3 reads CASSLAGVGEQFF. The whole variable domain, remainder taken from reference TRBV11-2 and TRBJ2-1, is EAGVAQSPRYKIIEKRQSVAFWCNPISGHATLYWYQQILGQGPKLLIQFQNNGVVDDSQLPKDRFSAERLKGVDSTLKIQPAKLEDSAVYLCASSLAGVGEQFFGPGTRLTVL.

Notes on this clone: Read coverage stops 3 residues before the CDR3 terminus; the germline J gene supplies the remainder. V is TRBV30 and J is TRBJ1-4; 8 bases fit TRBD1. The CDR3 length is 11 residues. Trimming at V came to 3 bases and at J to 10 bases, leaving 1 base not matched to a gene. CDR1 GTSNPN and CDR2 SVGIG come from the germline V gene (reference sequence). The sequenced part of the CDR3 DNA is TGTGCCTGGAGACAGGGGGGAAAA. Its protein product is CAWRQGGK. The whole CDR3 sequence reads CAWRQGGKLFF.

As for this clone: The read terminates 3 residues ahead of where the CDR3 ends, so the germline J gene completes it. The J gene is TRBJ2-7, the V gene TRBV19, with 8 bases aligning to TRBD1. Unmatched junction bases numbered 5, after V lost 1 base and J lost 3 bases. This CDR3 is 15 amino acids long. CDR1 and CDR2 from the germline V gene are LNHDA and SQIVND (reference sequence). This CDR3 is CASSIGAGGVYEQYF. The part of the CDR3 DNA that was read is TGTGCCAGTAGTATAGGCGCAGGGGGCGTCTACGAG.

Worth noting for this clone: With the read ending 3 residues before the CDR3 end, the germline J gene is used to fill in that end. The chain carries TRBV6-1 and TRBJ2-7; TRBD2 aligns across 11 bases. CDR3 length: 15 amino acids. V shed 2 bases and J 6 bases; nucleotides not matched to a gene: 6. Germline values: CDR1 MNHNS, CDR2 SASEGT. The CDR3 region is CASSENGLAGGEQYF. The sequenced part of the CDR3 DNA is TGTGCCAGCAGTGAAAATGGCCTAGCGGGGGGCGAG.

Details on this clone: The read is 3 residues too short to cover the CDR3 end, so that end is filled in from the germline J gene. The chain combines TRBV20-1 with TRBJ2-7; 10 positions match TRBD2. This CDR3 is 13 amino acids long. Germline lookup yields CDR1 DFQATT and CDR2 SNEGSKA (reference sequence). With V trimmed by 6 bases and J by 1 base, 3 bases remained unmatched. The DNA read from the CDR3 is TGCAGTGCCCTGGGACTAGCGTCCTACGAG. This codes for CSALGLASYE. The entire CDR3 sequence reads CSALGLASYEQYF.

On this clone: Read coverage stops 3 residues before the CDR3 terminus; the germline J gene supplies the remainder. V gene TRBV5-1 combines with J gene TRBJ2-7, with D possibly being TRBD1 (5 bases). The CDR3 loop spans 14 amino acids. V gave up 0 bases and J gave up 2 bases, with 9 bases separating them. The V gene's germline CDR1 is SGHRS and CDR2 YFSETQ. The sequenced part of the CDR3 DNA is TGCGCCAGCAGCTTGGCTTCAGGGACCTACGAG. Residues: CASSLASGTYE. The whole CDR3 reads CASSLASGTYEQYF.

A remark on this clone: The read stops 3 residues short of the end of the CDR3; the missing end is completed from the germline J gene. The chain is built from TRBV28 and TRBJ2-2; the D gene is possibly TRBD1 (5 bases). Germline V gene lookup returns CDR1 MDHEN and CDR2 SYDVKM. The ends were cut back, 2 bases at V and 5 bases at J, with 12 bases in the middle. The CDR3 spans 15 residues. The sequenced CDR3 bases are TGTGCCAGCAGTTTAATTACAGGCGCTACCGGGGAG. Amino acid sequence: CASSLITGATGE. The complete CDR3 reads CASSLITGATGELFF. The whole variable domain, filled in from reference TRBV28 and TRBJ2-2, reads DVKVTQSSRYLVKRTGEKVFLECVQDMDHENMFWYRQDPGLGLRLIYFSYDVKMKEKGDIPEGYSVSREKKERFSLILESASTNQTSMYLCASSLITGATGELFFGEGSRLTVL.

The chain's CDR3 is CASGLWGDTQYF. The CDR3 DNA, read in part, is TGTGCTAGTGGTTTGTGGGGCGATACG. V is TRBV12-5 and J is TRBJ2-3, with D possibly matching TRBD1 (5 bases). Read coverage stops 3 residues before the CDR3 terminus; the germline J gene supplies the remainder. The germline V and J ends were trimmed by 2 bases and 6 bases, with 6 bases remaining between them. The CDR3 has 12 amino acids. Germline V gene lookup returns CDR1 LGHNT and CDR2 FRNRAP.

CDR3 DNA, as far as it was read: TGTGCCAGAAGCTCAGGGACAGAGTCCTACGAG. Its translation is CARSSGTESYE. The entire CDR3 protein is CARSSGTESYEQYF. V is TRBV5-3 and J is TRBJ2-7, with 7 positions matching TRBD1. With the read ending 3 residues before the CDR3 end, the germline J gene is used to fill in that end. TRBV5-3 counts as an open reading frame of uncertain function. The CDR3 loop spans 14 amino acids. With V trimmed by 3 bases and J by 1 base, 4 bases remained unmatched.

As concerns this clone: The read ends 3 residues early relative to the CDR3; the germline J gene fills the gap. V and J are TRBV7-9 and TRBJ2-4, with D possibly matching TRBD1 (5 bases). The CDR3 contains 14 residues. CDR1 is SEHNR, CDR2 FQNEAQ, per germline (reference sequence). This CDR3 is CASSAGPSNYGQYF. Partial CDR3 DNA: TGTGCCAGCAGCGCAGGGCCCTCTAACTATGGT.

Concerning this clone itself: The CDR3 extends 3 residues past the end of the read, so its final part is completed from the germline J gene. The gene calls are TRBV11-2 and TRBJ1-1; no definite D call. The CDR3 contains 14 residues. Trimming stripped 1 base from V and 1 base from J, with 7 bases between. Germline V lookup: CDR1 SGHAT, CDR2 FQNNGV. CDR3 region: CASSLGRGNTEAFF. The DNA read from the CDR3 is TGTGCCAGCAGCTTAGGCCGGGGGAACACTGAA.

Points on this clone: The CDR3 end is not reached by the read, which stops 3 residues before it; the germline J gene fills it in. V gene TRBV7-8 combines with J gene TRBJ1-5; TRBD1 might be the D (5 bases). CDR3 length: 15 amino acids. Germline CDR1 is SGHVS and CDR2 is FQNEAQ. Trimming removed 5 bases at V and 1 base at J, with 12 bases between. The sequenced part of the CDR3 DNA is TGTGCCAGCAGCCCCATGGGGGGAAGCAATCAGCCC. Translation: CASSPMGGSNQP. The full-length CDR3 reads as CASSPMGGSNQPQHF.

In regard to this clone: Read sequence stops 3 residues before the CDR3 end, and the germline J gene provides the missing end. The chain carries TRBV11-2 and TRBJ2-1, with TRBD1 identical over 8 bases. Germline V CDR1 and CDR2: SGHAT, FQNNGV. The CDR3 spans 15 residues. Trimming removed 0 bases from V and 3 bases from J; junction bases left unmatched: 1. The CDR3 sequence: CASSLEDRVYNEQFF. The DNA read from the CDR3 is TGTGCCAGCAGCTTAGAGGACAGGGTCTACAATGAG.

Worth noting for this clone: The read finishes 3 residues shy of the CDR3 end, and the germline J gene is used to complete it. This chain connects TRBV7-3 to TRBJ2-5; 9 bases line up with TRBD1. V trimming: 5 bases; J trimming: 5 bases; junction bases outside the gene matches: 6. The CDR3 has 14 amino acids. Germline loops: CDR1 SGHTA, CDR2 FQGTGA. The CDR3 spells CASSTTGGGETQYF. The CDR3 DNA, read in part, is TGTGCCAGCAGCACAACAGGGGGCGGGGAGACC.

Note on this clone: The CDR3 end is not reached by the read, which stops 3 residues before it; the germline J gene fills it in. V and J are TRBV5-4 and TRBJ2-7; tentatively, D is TRBD1 (6 bases). Between the trimmed V and J ends, which lost 1 base and 5 bases, there was a span of 10 bases. There are 13 residues in the CDR3. From germline, CDR1 is SGHNT and CDR2 YYREEE (reference sequence). The CDR3 loop reads CASSLQGMNEQYF. The DNA read from the CDR3 is TGTGCCAGCAGCTTGCAGGGGATGAACGAG.

About this clone: The CDR3 goes on 3 residues after the read ends, and that part is filled in from the germline J gene. This chain links TRBV5-1 with TRBJ1-1; TRBD1 is a possible D gene (6 bases). The CDR3 length is 13 residues. The V and J ends lost 1 base and 4 bases respectively, with 8 bases between them. Per germline, CDR1 SGHRS and CDR2 YFSETQ. The CDR3 here is CASSLSRGTEAFF. Incomplete CDR3 DNA: TGCGCCAGCAGCTTGTCCAGGGGCACTGAA.